Below, one TCR beta chain is given with its context. These data are taken from a study of graft-versus-host responses after intestinal transplantation. Study-level information: Transplantation in recipients was multivisceral, liver-intestinal, or isolated intestinal.

The method was immunoSEQ multiplex PCR; TCRdb's version includes in-frame clones alone and lacks a portion of them. The data contain 7,800 or so clones, less than 40% of them singletons. The reaction was completed, and proliferating CFSE-low CD3+CD4+ and CD3+CD8+ responders were then sorted. General study results and limits: Individuals who had graft-donor T cell macrochimerism had allografts that showed high graft-versus-host to host-versus-graft clonal ratios. Recipient bone marrow held GvH clones, some seen earlier in ileum or blood.

Per germline, CDR1 MNHEY and CDR2 SMNVEV (reference sequence). The ends were cut back, 6 bases at V and 8 bases at J, with 22 bases in the middle. This CDR3 is built from 16 residues. Sequenced here: alloreactive CD4+ T cells from a mixed lymphocyte reaction culture, sampled before transplantation. The subset was: CFSE-low proliferating T cells sorted from roughly 6-day pre-transplant mixed lymphocyte reaction (GvH or HvG direction). The chain carries TRBV27 and TRBJ1-4; D may be TRBD1 (6 bases). The sequence derives from a human patient who was an organ donor for intestinal transplantation. The CDR3 sequence: CASRRTFTGFEEKLFF. The CDR3 DNA reads TGTGCCAGCAGACGTACCTTTACAGGGTTCGAGGAAAAACTGTTTTTT.